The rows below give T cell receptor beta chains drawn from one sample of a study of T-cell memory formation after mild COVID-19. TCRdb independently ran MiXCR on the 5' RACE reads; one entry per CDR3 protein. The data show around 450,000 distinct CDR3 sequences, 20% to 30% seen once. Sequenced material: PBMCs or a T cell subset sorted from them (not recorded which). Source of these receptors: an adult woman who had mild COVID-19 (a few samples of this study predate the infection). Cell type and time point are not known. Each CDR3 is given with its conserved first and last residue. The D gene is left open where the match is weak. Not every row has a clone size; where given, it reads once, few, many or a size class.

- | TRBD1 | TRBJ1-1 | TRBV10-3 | CAIRLDRANTEAFF | TGTGCCATCAGGCTAGACAGGGCGAACACTGAAGCTTTCTTT
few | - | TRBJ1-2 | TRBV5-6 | CASSLKREGLRLAGYTF | TGTGCCAGCAGCTTGAAAAGGGAGGGACTACGATTGGCGGGCTACACCTTC
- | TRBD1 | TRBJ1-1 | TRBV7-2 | CASSLVTGVGTEAFF | TGTGCCAGCAGCTTAGTAACAGGGGTGGGCACTGAAGCTTTCTTT
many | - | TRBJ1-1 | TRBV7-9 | CASSLERNTEAFF | TGTGCCAGCAGCTTAGAGAGGAACACTGAAGCTTTCTTT
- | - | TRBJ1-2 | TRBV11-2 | CASSLRGKGGYTF | TGTGCCAGCAGCTTACGGGGGAAGGGTGGCTACACCTTC
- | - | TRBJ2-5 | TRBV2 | CASDARDRETQYF | TGTGCCAGCGATGCCCGGGACCGGGAGACCCAGTACTTC
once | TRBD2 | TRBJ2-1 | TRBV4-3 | CASSRVSGTLIEQFF | TGCGCCAGCAGCCGAGTTAGCGGGACGCTTATTGAGCAGTTCTTC
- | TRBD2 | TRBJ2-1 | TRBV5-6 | CASSLVFGLAGSYNEQFF | TGTGCCAGCAGCTTGGTATTCGGACTAGCGGGGTCCTACAATGAGCAGTTCTTC
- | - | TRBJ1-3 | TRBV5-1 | CASSMTWGSGNTIYF | TGCGCCAGCAGCATGACATGGGGCTCTGGAAACACCATATATTTT
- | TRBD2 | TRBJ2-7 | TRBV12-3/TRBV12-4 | CASSFRALLAGGPIIYEQYF | TGTGCCAGCAGTTTTCGGGCCTTACTAGCGGGAGGACCAATTATCTACGAGCAGTACTTC
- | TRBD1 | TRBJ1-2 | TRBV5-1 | CASSSGQLNYGYTF | TGCGCCAGCAGCTCGGGACAGCTTAACTATGGCTACACCTTC
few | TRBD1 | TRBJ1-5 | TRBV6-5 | CASSYSGQGNQPQHF | TGTGCCAGCAGTTACTCGGGACAGGGGAATCAGCCCCAGCATTTT
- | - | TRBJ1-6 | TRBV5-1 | CASSLGGAGSPLHF | TGCGCCAGCAGCTTGGGAGGGGCCGGCTCACCCCTCCACTTT
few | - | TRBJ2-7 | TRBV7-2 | CASSLGLAEQYF | TGTGCCAGCAGCTTAGGGCTGGCTGAGCAGTACTTC
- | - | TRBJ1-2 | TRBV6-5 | CASSYSGPTGGFTNYGYTF | TGTGCCAGCAGTTACTCGGGGCCTACCGGGGGTTTTACTAACTATGGCTACACCTTC
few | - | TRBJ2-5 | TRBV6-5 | CASKLGTPQGGQYF | TGTGCCAGCAAGCTAGGGACCCCGCAGGGGGGCCAGTACTTC
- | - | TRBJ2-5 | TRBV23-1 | CASGQREETQYF | TGCGCCAGCGGGCAACGAGAAGAGACCCAGTACTTC
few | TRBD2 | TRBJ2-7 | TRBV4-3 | CASSQEAGSIEQYF | TGCGCCAGCAGCCAAGAAGCGGGATCCATTGAGCAGTACTTC
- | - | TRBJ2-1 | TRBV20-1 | CSAPEPVKNEQFF | TGCAGTGCCCCAGAACCAGTTAAAAATGAGCAGTTCTTC
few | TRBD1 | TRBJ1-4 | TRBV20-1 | CSARGTGVGEKLFF | TGCAGTGCTAGAGGGACAGGGGTGGGGGAAAAACTGTTTTTT